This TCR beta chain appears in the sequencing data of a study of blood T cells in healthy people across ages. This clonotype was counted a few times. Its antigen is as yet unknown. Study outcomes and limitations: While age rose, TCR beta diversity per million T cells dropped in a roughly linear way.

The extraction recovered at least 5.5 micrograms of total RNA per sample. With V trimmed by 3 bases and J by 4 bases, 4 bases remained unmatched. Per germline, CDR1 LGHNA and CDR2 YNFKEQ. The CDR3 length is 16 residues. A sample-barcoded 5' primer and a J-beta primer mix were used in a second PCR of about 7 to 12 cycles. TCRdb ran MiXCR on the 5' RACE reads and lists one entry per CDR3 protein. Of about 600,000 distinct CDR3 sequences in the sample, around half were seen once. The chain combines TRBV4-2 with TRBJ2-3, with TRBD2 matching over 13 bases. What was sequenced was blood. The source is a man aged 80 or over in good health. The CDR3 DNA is TGTGCCAGCAGCCAGCGACTAGCGGGAGGCGCAGATACGCAGTATTTT. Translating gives CASSQRLAGGADTQYF.